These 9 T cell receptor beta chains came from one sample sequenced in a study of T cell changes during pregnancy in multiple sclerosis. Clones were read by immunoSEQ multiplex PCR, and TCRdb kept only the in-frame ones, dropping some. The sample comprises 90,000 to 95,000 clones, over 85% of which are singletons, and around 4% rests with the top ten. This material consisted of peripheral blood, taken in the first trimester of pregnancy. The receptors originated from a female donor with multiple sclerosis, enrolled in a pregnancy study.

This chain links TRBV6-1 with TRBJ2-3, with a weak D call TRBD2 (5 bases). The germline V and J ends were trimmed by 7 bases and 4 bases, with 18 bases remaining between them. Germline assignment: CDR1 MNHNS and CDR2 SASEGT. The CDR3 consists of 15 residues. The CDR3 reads CASNPGAGSADTQYF. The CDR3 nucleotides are TGTGCCAGCAACCCGGGCGCTGGGAGTGCAGATACGCAGTATTTT.

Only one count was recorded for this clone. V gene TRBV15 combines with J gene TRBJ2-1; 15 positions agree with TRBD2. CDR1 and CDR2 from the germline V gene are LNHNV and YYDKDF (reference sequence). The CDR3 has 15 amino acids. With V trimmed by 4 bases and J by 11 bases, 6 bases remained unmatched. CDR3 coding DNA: TGTGCCACCAGCAATCGAGGGACTAGCGGGGGGAAGCAGTTCTTC. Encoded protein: CATSNRGTSGGKQFF.

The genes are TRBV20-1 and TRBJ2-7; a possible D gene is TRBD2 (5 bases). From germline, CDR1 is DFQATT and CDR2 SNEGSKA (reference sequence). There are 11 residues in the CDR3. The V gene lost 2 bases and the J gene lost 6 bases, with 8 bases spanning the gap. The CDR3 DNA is TGCAGTGCTAGACTAGCAACCGAGCAGTACTTC. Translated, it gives CSARLATEQYF.

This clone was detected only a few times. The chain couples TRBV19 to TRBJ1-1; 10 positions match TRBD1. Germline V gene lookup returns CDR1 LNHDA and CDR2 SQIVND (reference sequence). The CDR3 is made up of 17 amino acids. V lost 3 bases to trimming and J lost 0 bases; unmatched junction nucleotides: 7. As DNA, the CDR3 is TGTGCCAGTAGTATTGTGACAGGGGGCGAAATGAACACTGAAGCTTTCTTT. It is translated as CASSIVTGGEMNTEAFF.

CDR3 DNA: TGTGCCAGCAGTTACGGAGGGGGCTCTTATTCACCCCTCCACTTT. Translating gives CASSYGGGSYSPLHF. The chain recombines TRBV6-6 with TRBJ1-6; 7 nucleotides align to TRBD1. Germline values: CDR1 MNHNY, CDR2 SVGAGI (reference sequence). This CDR3 is 15 amino acids long. Trimming removed 2 bases from V and 8 bases from J; junction bases left unmatched: 6.

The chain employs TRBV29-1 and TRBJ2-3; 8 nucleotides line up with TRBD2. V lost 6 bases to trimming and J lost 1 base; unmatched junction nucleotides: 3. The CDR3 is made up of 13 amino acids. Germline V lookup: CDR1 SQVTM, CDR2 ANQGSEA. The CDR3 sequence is CSVSGGRTDTQYF. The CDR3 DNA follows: TGCAGCGTAAGCGGGGGCCGCACAGATACGCAGTATTTT.

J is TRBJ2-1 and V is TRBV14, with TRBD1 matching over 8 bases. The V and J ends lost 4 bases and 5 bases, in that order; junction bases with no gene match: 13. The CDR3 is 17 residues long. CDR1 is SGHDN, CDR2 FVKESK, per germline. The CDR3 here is CASSLMEIGTGHNEQFF. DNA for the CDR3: TGTGCCAGCAGCCTAATGGAAATTGGGACAGGTCACAATGAGCAGTTCTTC.

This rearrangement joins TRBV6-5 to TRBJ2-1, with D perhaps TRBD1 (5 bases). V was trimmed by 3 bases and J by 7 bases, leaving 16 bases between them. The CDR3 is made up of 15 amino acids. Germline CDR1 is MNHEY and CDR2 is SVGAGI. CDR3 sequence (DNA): TGTGCCAGCAGTTATTGGGGCCCTCTGGTAAATGAGCAGTTCTTC. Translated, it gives CASSYWGPLVNEQFF.

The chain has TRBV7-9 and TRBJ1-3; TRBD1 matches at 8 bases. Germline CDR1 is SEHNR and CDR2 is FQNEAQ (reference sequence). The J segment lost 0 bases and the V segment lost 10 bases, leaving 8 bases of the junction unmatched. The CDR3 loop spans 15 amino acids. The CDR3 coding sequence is TGTGCCATTTCAACCGGGACAGGCTCTGGAAACACCATATATTTT. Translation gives CAISTGTGSGNTIYF.